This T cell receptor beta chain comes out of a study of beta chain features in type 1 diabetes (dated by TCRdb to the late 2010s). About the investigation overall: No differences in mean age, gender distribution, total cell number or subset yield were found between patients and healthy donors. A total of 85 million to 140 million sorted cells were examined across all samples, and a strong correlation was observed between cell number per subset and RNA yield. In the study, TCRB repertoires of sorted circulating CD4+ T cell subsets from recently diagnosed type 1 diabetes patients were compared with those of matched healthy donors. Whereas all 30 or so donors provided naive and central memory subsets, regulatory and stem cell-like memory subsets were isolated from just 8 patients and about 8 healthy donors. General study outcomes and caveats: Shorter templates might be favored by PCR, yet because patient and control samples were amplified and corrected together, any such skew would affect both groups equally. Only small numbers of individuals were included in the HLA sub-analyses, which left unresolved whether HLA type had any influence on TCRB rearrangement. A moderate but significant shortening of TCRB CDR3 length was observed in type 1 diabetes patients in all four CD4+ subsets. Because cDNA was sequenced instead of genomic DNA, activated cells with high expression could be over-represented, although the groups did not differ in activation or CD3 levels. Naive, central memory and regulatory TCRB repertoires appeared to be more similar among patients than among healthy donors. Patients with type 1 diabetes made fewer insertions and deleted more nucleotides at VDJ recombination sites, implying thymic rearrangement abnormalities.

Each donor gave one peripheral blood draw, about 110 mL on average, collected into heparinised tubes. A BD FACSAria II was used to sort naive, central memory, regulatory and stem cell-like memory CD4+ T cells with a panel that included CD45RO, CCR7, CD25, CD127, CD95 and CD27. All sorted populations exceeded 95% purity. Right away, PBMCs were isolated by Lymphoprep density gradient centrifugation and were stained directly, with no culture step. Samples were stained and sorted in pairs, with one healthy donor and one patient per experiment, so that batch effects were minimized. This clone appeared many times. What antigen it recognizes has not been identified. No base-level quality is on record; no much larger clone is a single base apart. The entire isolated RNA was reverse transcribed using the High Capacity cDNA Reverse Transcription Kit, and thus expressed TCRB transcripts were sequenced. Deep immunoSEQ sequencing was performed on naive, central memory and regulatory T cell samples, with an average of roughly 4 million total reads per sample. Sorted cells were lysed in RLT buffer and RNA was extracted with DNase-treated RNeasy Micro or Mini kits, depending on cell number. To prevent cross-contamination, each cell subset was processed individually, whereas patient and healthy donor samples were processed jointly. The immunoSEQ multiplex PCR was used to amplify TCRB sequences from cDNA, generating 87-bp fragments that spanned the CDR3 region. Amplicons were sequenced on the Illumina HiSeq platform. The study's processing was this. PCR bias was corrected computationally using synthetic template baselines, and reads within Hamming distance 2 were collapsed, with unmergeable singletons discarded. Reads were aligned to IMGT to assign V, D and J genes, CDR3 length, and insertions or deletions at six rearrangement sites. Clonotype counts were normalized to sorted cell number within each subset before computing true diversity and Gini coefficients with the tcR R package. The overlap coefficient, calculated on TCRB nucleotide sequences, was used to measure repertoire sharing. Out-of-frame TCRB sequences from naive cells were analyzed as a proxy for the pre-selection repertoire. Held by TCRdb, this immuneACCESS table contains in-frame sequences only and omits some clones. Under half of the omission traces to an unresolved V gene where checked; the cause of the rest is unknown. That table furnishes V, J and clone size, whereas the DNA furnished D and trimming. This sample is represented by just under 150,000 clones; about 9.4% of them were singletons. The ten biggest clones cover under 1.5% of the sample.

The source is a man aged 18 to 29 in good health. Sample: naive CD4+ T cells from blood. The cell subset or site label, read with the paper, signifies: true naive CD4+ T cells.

The CDR3 corresponds to CASSPLTGSQDTQYF. In nucleotide form, the sequence is TGTGCCAGCTCACCGTTGACAGGTAGCCAAGATACGCAGTATTTT. The V and J segments used are TRBV18 and TRBJ2-3, with TRBD1 perhaps the D gene, on 6 matching bases. CDR3 length: 15 amino acids, cysteine to phenylalanine. Of all the DNA, just the CDR3 is kept, 45 bases in frame from base 1. The germline ends are 15 bases apart after V is trimmed by 3 bases and J by 5 bases. CDR1 is given as KGHSH and CDR2 as LQKENI, both from the germline V gene.